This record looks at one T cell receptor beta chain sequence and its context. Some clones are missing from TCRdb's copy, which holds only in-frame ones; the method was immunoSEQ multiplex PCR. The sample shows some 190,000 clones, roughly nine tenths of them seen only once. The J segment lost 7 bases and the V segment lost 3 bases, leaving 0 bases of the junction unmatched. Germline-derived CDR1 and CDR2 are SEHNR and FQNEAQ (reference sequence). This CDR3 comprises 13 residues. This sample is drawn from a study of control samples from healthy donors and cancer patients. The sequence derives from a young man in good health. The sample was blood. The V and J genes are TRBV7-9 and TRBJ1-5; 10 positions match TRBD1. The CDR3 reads CASSLDRGQPQHF. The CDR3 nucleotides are TGTGCCAGCAGCTTGGACAGGGGGCAGCCCCAGCATTTT.